The 27 T cell receptor beta chains below were found in one sample sequenced in a study of T cell changes during pregnancy in multiple sclerosis (dated by TCRdb to about 2019). Library generation was performed with the immunoSEQ multiplex PCR assay. As stored in TCRdb, this immuneACCESS dataset retains in-frame rearrangements with V and J assigned. A fraction of the clones does not appear; measured against another copy, unresolved V genes explain less than half of the discrepancy, and the remainder lacks a known reason. The sample records tens of thousands of clones, approximately 92% of which are singletons. About 2.5% of the sample is taken by the ten largest. The sample in question was peripheral blood, obtained before pregnancy. The receptors stem from a female donor with multiple sclerosis, enrolled in a pregnancy study.

The chain uses TRBV30 and TRBJ2-1, with a tentative D call TRBD2 (6 bases). The V gene's germline CDR1 is GTSNPN and CDR2 SVGIG (reference sequence). The germline V and J ends were trimmed by 2 bases and 4 bases, with 15 bases remaining between them. This CDR3 spans 15 amino acids. For the CDR3, the DNA is TGTGCCTGGAGTCCTCCGGGACTTTCGTACAATGAGCAGTTCTTC. As protein: CAWSPPGLSYNEQFF.

J is TRBJ2-1 and V is TRBV10-1; 11 nucleotides agree with TRBD2. The CDR3 runs 16 residues. Trimming cost V 2 bases and J 3 bases; bases outside gene matches: 3. Germline V CDR1 and CDR2: WNHNN, SYGVQD (reference sequence). The CDR3 loop is CASSETSGSLYNEQFF. In nucleotides, the CDR3 is TGCGCCAGCAGTGAGACTAGCGGGAGTCTCTACAATGAGCAGTTCTTC.

The J gene is TRBJ1-5, the V gene TRBV7-8; perhaps TRBD1 as D (5 bases). Per germline, CDR1 SGHVS and CDR2 FQNEAQ. The CDR3 has 15 residues. The germline V and J ends were trimmed by 5 bases and 1 base, with 12 bases remaining between them. CDR3 DNA sequence: TGTGCCAGCAGCATAGACAGAATAAGCAATCAGCCCCAGCATTTT. Translated, it gives CASSIDRISNQPQHF.

The count of this clone is one. This chain connects TRBV9 to TRBJ1-1; 9 bases map to TRBD1. The V segment lost 0 bases and the J segment 3 bases; nucleotides outside the gene matches: 6. The CDR3 loop spans 16 amino acids. The germline gives CDR1 SGDLS, CDR2 YYNGEE. The CDR3 loop is CASSVEDRGGDTEAFF. The DNA for the CDR3 is TGTGCCAGCAGCGTAGAGGACAGGGGAGGGGACACTGAAGCTTTCTTT.

In nucleotides, the CDR3 is TGTGCCAGTAGGTACGGGACAGAGAATGGCTACACCTTC. Translation: CASRYGTENGYTF. The rearrangement uses TRBV19 and TRBJ1-2; 7 bases map to TRBD1. CDR1 and CDR2 from the germline V gene are LNHDA and SQIVND (reference sequence). Trimming removed 6 bases from V and 6 bases from J; junction bases left unmatched: 7. The CDR3 runs 13 residues. Together with reference TRBV19 and TRBJ1-2, the CDR3 gives the full variable domain: DGGITQSPKYLFRKEGQNVTLSCEQNLNHDAMYWYRQDPGQGLRLIYYSQIVNDFQKGDIAEGYSVSREKKESFPLTVTSAQKNPTAFYLCASRYGTENGYTFGSGTRLTVV.

The J gene is TRBJ2-3, the V gene TRBV30, with D possibly matching TRBD2 (6 bases). Between the trimmed V and J ends, which lost 2 bases and 6 bases, there was a span of 15 bases. The CDR3 covers 14 residues. Germline CDR1 reads GTSNPN; CDR2 reads SVGIG (reference sequence). This chain's CDR3 is CAWSLGGSSDTQYF. DNA of the CDR3: TGTGCCTGGAGTTTGGGGGGAAGTTCGGATACGCAGTATTTT.

This chain joins TRBV12-2 and TRBJ1-2; the D segment call TRBD1 is taken from the table without a DNA check. TRBV12-2 constitutes a pseudogene. This CDR3 is built from 19 residues. CDR3: CASRLADHGPGQGVYGYTF. CDR3 DNA sequence: TGTGCAAGTCGCTTAGCGGACCACGGCCCAGGACAGGGGGTGTATGGCTACACCTTC.

This chain uses TRBV5-5 with TRBJ1-5, with TRBD1 matching over 9 bases. The CDR3 contains 15 residues. CDR1 SGHKS and CDR2 YYEKEE come from the germline V gene (reference sequence). The V gene end was trimmed by 0 bases and the J gene end by 6 bases; junction bases not matched to a gene: 4. CDR3 coding DNA: TGTGCCAGCAGCTTGGACAGGGGGCTTTTTCAGCCCCAGCATTTT. Protein product: CASSLDRGLFQPQHF.

V gene TRBV5-1 combines with J gene TRBJ1-3, with D maybe TRBD1 (5 bases). The CDR3 loop spans 17 amino acids. In germline, CDR1 is SGHRS, CDR2 YFSETQ. The V gene lost 0 bases and the J gene lost 2 bases, with 15 bases spanning the gap. CDR3 coding DNA: TGCGCCAGCAGCTTGGGCCTTGCGGGGCGACCTGGAAACACCATATATTTT. Translation gives CASSLGLAGRPGNTIYF.

This chain joins TRBV4-3 and TRBJ1-1, with TRBD1 matching over 9 bases. V was clipped by 3 bases and J by 6 bases; unmatched bases: 8. This CDR3 comprises 15 residues. Germline V gene lookup returns CDR1 LGHNA and CDR2 YSLEER. The CDR3 loop reads CASSQTGGFSSEAFF. The CDR3 DNA reads TGCGCCAGCAGCCAGACAGGGGGATTTAGTTCTGAAGCTTTCTTT.

This chain connects TRBV6-5 to TRBJ2-7, with D unresolved. The CDR3 has 13 residues. Trimming shortened V by 4 bases and J by 1 base, and 8 bases separated the two germline ends. The V gene's germline CDR1 is MNHEY and CDR2 SVGAGI. The CDR3 loop is CASSSRSSYEQYF. CDR3 nucleotide sequence: TGTGCCAGCAGTTCTCGGTCGTCCTACGAGCAGTACTTC.

The chain joins TRBV7-5 to TRBJ2-3; TRBD1, the table's D call, was not compared with the DNA. TRBV7-5 is a recognized pseudogene. The CDR3 runs to 17 residues. CDR3 loop: CARSLGGQGNVSRTQYF. As DNA, the CDR3 is TGTGCCAGAAGCTTGGGAGGACAGGGGAATGTCTCTAGGACGCAGTATTTT.

Of note for this clone: The same CDR3 can be traced to other DNA sequences in this sample. This chain connects TRBV6-1 to TRBJ2-3; D is perhaps TRBD2 (5 bases). The V end was cut by 5 bases, the J end by 2 bases, with 11 bases between. This CDR3 spans 14 amino acids. The V gene's germline CDR1 is MNHNS and CDR2 SASEGT. The chain's CDR3 is CASSLLRDTDTQYF. The DNA of the CDR3 is TGTGCCAGCAGTCTACTCCGGGACACAGATACGCAGTATTTT.

The V and J genes are TRBV30 and TRBJ2-5, with D unresolved. Germline V lookup: CDR1 GTSNPN, CDR2 SVGIG (reference sequence). V lost 8 bases to trimming and J lost 0 bases, with 13 bases between them. This CDR3 is built from 13 residues. Here the CDR3 reads CAVTLGNQETQYF. CDR3 nucleotide sequence: TGTGCCGTAACCCTTGGCAACCAAGAGACCCAGTACTTC.

V gene TRBV12-5 combines with J gene TRBJ1-5; TRBD1 aligns across 8 bases. Germline V gives CDR1 LGHNT, CDR2 FRNRAP. This CDR3 contains 20 residues. With 7 bases clipped from V and 0 bases from J, the junction kept 20 bases outside the gene matches. CDR3 bases: TGTGCTAGTGACAAAGCGGACAACGGACAGGGCTTTTATAGCAATCAGCCCCAGCATTTT. As protein: CASDKADNGQGFYSNQPQHF.

This CDR3 reads CSVGRTASYEQYF. The CDR3 DNA reads TGCAGCGTTGGGAGGACAGCTAGCTACGAGCAGTACTTC. The chain links TRBV29-1 to TRBJ2-7, with a tentative D call TRBD1 (6 bases). CDR1 SQVTM and CDR2 ANQGSEA come from the germline V gene. V was pared by 4 bases and J by 3 bases, with 13 bases between. The CDR3 spans 13 residues.

The sample holds one count of this clone. V gene TRBV19 combines with J gene TRBJ2-7; maybe TRBD1 (6 bases). This CDR3 spans 14 amino acids. V was cut by 1 base and J by 4 bases, with 11 bases left in between. Germline V gives CDR1 LNHDA, CDR2 SQIVND (reference sequence). DNA of the CDR3: TGTGCCAGTAGTATAGGAGGGGGACCTTACGAGCAGTACTTC. This codes for CASSIGGGPYEQYF.

The rearrangement uses TRBV7-2 and TRBJ2-1, with TRBD2 identical over 11 bases. The CDR3 has 17 amino acids. J lost 9 bases, V lost 2 bases, and 12 bases had no gene match. CDR1 SGHTA and CDR2 FQGNSA come from the germline V gene. CDR3 sequence reads: CASSLQFGLAGGAEQFF. The DNA for the CDR3 is TGTGCCAGCAGCTTACAGTTCGGTTTAGCGGGAGGGGCTGAGCAGTTCTTC. Supplemented by reference TRBV7-2 and TRBJ2-1, the full variable domain reads GAGVSQSPSNKVTEKGKDVELRCDPISGHTALYWYRQSLGQGLEFLIYFQGNSAPDKSGLPSDRFSAERTGGSVSTLTIQRTQQEDSAVYLCASSLQFGLAGGAEQFFGPGTRLTVL.

The chain couples TRBV25-1 to TRBJ1-2; no firm D call. The V end was cut by 3 bases, the J end by 8 bases, with 19 bases between. Germline values: CDR1 MGHDK, CDR2 SYGVNS. The CDR3 loop spans 15 amino acids. CDR3 sequence reads: CASSDFRGGSEGYTF. DNA of the CDR3: TGTGCCAGCAGTGACTTTCGCGGAGGGAGTGAGGGCTACACCTTC.

V is TRBV7-9 and J is TRBJ2-3, with a weak D call TRBD2 (5 bases). The CDR3 has 17 amino acids. CDR1 and CDR2 (germline): SEHNR, FQNEAQ (reference sequence). Trimming took off 0 bases at V and 5 bases at J, with 18 bases between the two ends. CDR3 nucleotide sequence: TGTGCCAGCAGCTTAGCGCATTTGAGGGAAGGTAGAGATACGCAGTATTTT. This translates into CASSLAHLREGRDTQYF.

This clone has more than one count but fewer than ten. The chain is built from TRBV30 and TRBJ1-2; tentatively, D is TRBD1 (6 bases). The germline V gene has CDR1 GTSNPN and CDR2 SVGIG (reference sequence). Trimming removed 5 bases at V and 3 bases at J, with 13 bases between. The CDR3 loop spans 13 amino acids. This CDR3 is CAWALQGDYGYTF. In DNA, the CDR3 is TGTGCCTGGGCGCTACAGGGTGACTATGGCTACACCTTC.

This chain connects TRBV6-5 to TRBJ2-5; D is perhaps TRBD2 (6 bases). The germline V gene encodes CDR1 MNHEY and CDR2 SVGAGI. With 4 bases removed from V and 9 bases from J, the gap between germline ends came to 15 bases. CDR3 length: 13 amino acids. The CDR3 here is CASSWGGLSSQYF. CDR3 DNA sequence: TGTGCCAGCAGTTGGGGAGGACTGAGCTCCCAGTACTTC.

This chain uses TRBV9 with TRBJ2-2; 10 bases line up with TRBD2. There are 17 residues in the CDR3. Germline loops: CDR1 SGDLS, CDR2 YYNGEE. V lost 2 bases, J lost 2 bases, and 6 bases stayed unmatched. The CDR3 nucleotides are TGTGCCAGCAGCGTCCCTGGACTAGCGGAAAACACCGGGGAGCTGTTTTTT. It translates to CASSVPGLAENTGELFF.

The genes are TRBV4-2 and TRBJ2-3, with D perhaps matching TRBD2 (7 bases). This CDR3 has 15 residues. Trimming shortened V by 6 bases and J by 2 bases, and 15 bases separated the two germline ends. CDR1 is LGHNA and CDR2 is YNFKEQ in the germline V gene. The CDR3 DNA reads TGTGCCAGCAGTCTAGGGGGGGGTATCACAGATACGCAGTATTTT. Protein product: CASSLGGGITDTQYF.

The J gene is TRBJ2-2, the V gene TRBV18; perhaps TRBD1 as D (5 bases). Between the trimmed V and J ends, which lost 3 bases and 5 bases, there was a span of 7 bases. The CDR3 consists of 13 residues. Germline lookup yields CDR1 KGHSH and CDR2 LQKENI. CDR3 region: CASSPGQTGELFF. The CDR3 DNA sequence: TGTGCCAGCTCACCTGGACAAACCGGGGAGCTGTTTTTT.

This clone was counted a single time. V is TRBV5-1 and J is TRBJ1-1; 8 nucleotides align to TRBD1. Germline CDR1 reads SGHRS; CDR2 reads YFSETQ. The CDR3 extends over 14 amino acids. Germline trimming cut 4 bases from V and 1 base from J; bases unmatched to any gene: 3. The chain's CDR3 is CASSRTGGNTEAFF. The CDR3 coding sequence is TGCGCCAGCAGCCGCACAGGGGGGAACACTGAAGCTTTCTTT.

This clone has a single count. The rearrangement uses TRBV7-2 and TRBJ1-5, with a weak D call TRBD1 (6 bases). Germline-derived CDR1 and CDR2 are SGHTA and FQGNSA. This CDR3 has 16 amino acids. V was trimmed by 0 bases and J by 6 bases, leaving 15 bases between them. CDR3 residues: CASSLAFGGAGQPQHF. The CDR3 DNA reads TGTGCCAGCAGCTTAGCGTTTGGGGGGGCGGGTCAGCCCCAGCATTTT. The entire variable domain, with the rest obtained from reference TRBV7-2 and TRBJ1-5, is as follows: GAGVSQSPSNKVTEKGKDVELRCDPISGHTALYWYRQSLGQGLEFLIYFQGNSAPDKSGLPSDRFSAERTGGSVSTLTIQRTQQEDSAVYLCASSLAFGGAGQPQHFGDGTRLSIL.